One and the same sample provided the 25 T cell receptor beta chains below, sequenced in a study of diagnostic markers for celiac disease. From its re-call of the reads, TCRdb lists each CDR3 protein once, without DNA. The sample data list over a thousand distinct CDR3 sequences. The specimen was either unsorted cells or a sorted T cell fraction (not recorded which). All receptors derive from a human donor. This table probably holds off-target reads from a library built for another chain.

This sequence joins TRBV12-3 or TRBV12-4 and TRBJ1-4. The CDR3 contains 13 residues. This CDR3 is CASSLAENEKLFF.

This chain connects TRBV18 to TRBJ1-1. This CDR3 has 11 residues. Germline CDR1 KGHSH, CDR2 LQKENI. The chain's CDR3 is CASRGNTEAFF.

By frequency, this clonotype is medium-sized (0.01 to 0.1%). CDR3 region: CASSLFSGSIFF. The chain employs TRBV5-1 and TRBJ1-1; the D call from TCRdb, TRBD1, cannot be confirmed without DNA. The CDR3 is 12 amino acids. Germline assignment: CDR1 SGHRS and CDR2 YFSETQ.

J is TRBJ2-1 and V is TRBV28. There are 14 residues in the CDR3. Germline lookup yields CDR1 MDHEN and CDR2 SYDVKM. This CDR3 is CASRYQGLRNEQFF.

According to its frequency, this clonotype is large. CDR3 region: CASSDDSQPQHF. The J gene is TRBJ1-5, the V gene TRBV12-3 or TRBV12-4. This CDR3 has 12 residues.

The V call is TRBV7-2, the J call TRBJ2-3; TCRdb calls TRBD2, which cannot be checked without DNA. The germline V gene encodes CDR1 SGHTA and CDR2 FQGNSA. This CDR3 is built from 14 residues. Here the CDR3 reads CASSLVGGTDTQYF.

J is TRBJ2-1 and V is TRBV6-2 or TRBV6-3. The germline V gene encodes CDR1 MNHEY and CDR2 SVGEGT. CDR3 length: 13 amino acids. The CDR3 sequence is CASSYPRFVEQFF.

This clonotype is classed as hyperexpanded by frequency. The chain links TRBV6-5 to TRBJ1-4; TCRdb names TRBD1, which stays unverified in the absence of DNA. Germline V gives CDR1 MNHEY, CDR2 SVGAGI. The length of the CDR3 is 14 residues. CDR3 sequence: CASSSDSRDEKLFF.

Judged by frequency, this clonotype is medium-sized. This chain joins TRBV2 and TRBJ2-2; TCRdb designates TRBD1, a call that cannot be tested without DNA. The germline CDR1 and CDR2 sequences are SNHLY and FYNNEI. The CDR3 covers 17 residues. CDR3 loop: CASSVGQGPLVTGELFF.

The V call is TRBV5-5, the J call TRBJ1-2. In germline, CDR1 is SGHKS, CDR2 YYEKEE (reference sequence). This CDR3 is built from 15 residues. The CDR3 is CASSLSRDRGGGYTF.

This clonotype is deemed medium-sized by its frequency. V is TRBV11-3 and J is TRBJ2-1; TCRdb names TRBD1, which stays unverified in the absence of DNA. This CDR3 comprises 16 residues. From germline, CDR1 is SGHNT and CDR2 YENEEA. The CDR3: CASSLDPRGDVNEQFF. Combining the CDR3 with reference TRBV11-3 and TRBJ2-1 gives the whole variable domain EAGVVQSPRYKIIEKKQPVAFWCNPISGHNTLYWYLQNLGQGPELLIRYENEEAVDDSQLPKDRFSAERLKGVDSTLKIQPAELGDSAVYLCASSLDPRGDVNEQFFGPGTRLTVL.

The chain has TRBV12-3 or TRBV12-4 and TRBJ1-2. The CDR3 has 14 amino acids. Here the CDR3 reads CASSLALNRDGYTF.

This chain joins TRBV20-1 and TRBJ1-2; TCRdb picks TRBD1, but there is no DNA to check that call. Germline V gene lookup returns CDR1 DFQATT and CDR2 SNEGSKA (reference sequence). This CDR3 is built from 13 residues. CDR3 loop: CSASIGQNYGYTF.

The chain joins TRBV12-3 or TRBV12-4 to TRBJ2-1; as DNA is missing, the TRBD2 call by TCRdb cannot be tested. This CDR3 has 14 residues. The CDR3 loop reads CASRDSNSYNEQFF.

This chain uses TRBV20-1 with TRBJ2-5. Germline-derived CDR1 and CDR2 are DFQATT and SNEGSKA (reference sequence). The CDR3 runs 14 residues. CDR3 amino acids: CSASGHGGQETQYF.

This chain joins TRBV4-2 and TRBJ2-1; the D call from TCRdb, TRBD2, cannot be confirmed without DNA. The CDR3 is 17 amino acids. Germline loops: CDR1 LGHNA, CDR2 YNFKEQ. The CDR3 sequence is CASSHTNGLAGAYEQFF.

V gene TRBV12-3 or TRBV12-4 combines with J gene TRBJ2-1. The length of the CDR3 is 13 residues. The CDR3 here is CASRLRRDNEQFF.

This clonotype is medium-sized by frequency. The chain uses TRBV12-3 or TRBV12-4 and TRBJ1-1. This CDR3 is built from 14 residues. CDR3 protein: CASSLGGINTEAFF.

In terms of frequency, this clonotype is medium-sized. The chain uses TRBV18 and TRBJ2-5. The CDR3 totals 14 residues. The germline CDR1 and CDR2 sequences are KGHSH and LQKENI. The CDR3 is CASSPPYGQETQYF.

The gene calls are TRBV6-1 and TRBJ2-3. The CDR3 extends over 12 amino acids. CDR1 MNHNS and CDR2 SASEGT come from the germline V gene. The CDR3: CASSERADTQYF.

This clonotype shows up as large (0.1 to 1%) by frequency. This chain connects TRBV14 to TRBJ1-2; TCRdb picks TRBD1, but there is no DNA to check that call. This CDR3 is 15 amino acids long. Looked up from germline, CDR1 is SGHDN and CDR2 is FVKESK. This CDR3 reads CASSLSGGANYGYTF.

In terms of frequency, this clonotype is large (0.1 to 1%). The V call is TRBV5-1, the J call TRBJ1-4. Germline-derived CDR1 and CDR2 are SGHRS and YFSETQ. The CDR3 consists of 14 residues. CDR3 residues: CASSLATTNEKLFF.

The J gene is TRBJ1-1, the V gene TRBV5-1. In germline, CDR1 is SGHRS, CDR2 YFSETQ. This CDR3 contains 13 residues. The CDR3 protein is CASSLSLNTEAFF.

The chain employs TRBV20-1 and TRBJ2-3; checking the TCRdb D call of TRBD1 is not possible without DNA. The CDR3 sequence is 16 residues long. Germline CDR1 and CDR2: DFQATT and SNEGSKA (reference sequence). This CDR3 reads CSARDVGQPITDTQYF.

This rearrangement joins TRBV7-2 to TRBJ1-5; the D call of TRBD1 rests on TCRdb alone, since no DNA is present to check it. The CDR3 runs to 15 residues. Germline-derived CDR1 and CDR2 are SGHTA and FQGNSA. This chain's CDR3 is CASSSNGQGVQPQHF. Full variable domain (outside the CDR3, taken from reference TRBV7-2 and TRBJ1-5): GAGVSQSPSNKVTEKGKDVELRCDPISGHTALYWYRQSLGQGLEFLIYFQGNSAPDKSGLPSDRFSAERTGGSVSTLTIQRTQQEDSAVYLCASSSNGQGVQPQHFGDGTRLSIL.